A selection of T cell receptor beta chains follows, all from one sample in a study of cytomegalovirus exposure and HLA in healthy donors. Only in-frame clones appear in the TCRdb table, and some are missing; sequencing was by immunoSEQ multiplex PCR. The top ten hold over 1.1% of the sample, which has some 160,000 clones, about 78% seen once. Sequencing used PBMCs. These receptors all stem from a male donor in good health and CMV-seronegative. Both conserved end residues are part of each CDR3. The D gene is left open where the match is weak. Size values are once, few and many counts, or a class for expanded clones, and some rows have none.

TGTGCCAGCAGAACCACTCCGACAGGGATGGATACGCAGTATTTT,CASRTTPTGMDTQYF,TRBV5-5,once,TRBD1,TRBJ2-3
TGTGCCAGCAGACAGACAGGGTATGGGTATGGCTACACCTTC,CASRQTGYGYGYTF,TRBV5-4,-,TRBD1,TRBJ1-2
TGCAGCGTTGATATCCAGGGAGGGGCTGAAGCTTTCTTT,CSVDIQGGAEAFF,TRBV29-1,-,-,TRBJ1-1
TGCGCCAGCAGCCCCGGACTAGCGGGAGGCCTCCAAGAGACCCAGTACTTC,CASSPGLAGGLQETQYF,TRBV5-1,-,TRBD2,TRBJ2-5
TGCGCCAGCAGCCGAGGGACTAGCGGTCTCTACGAGCAGTACTTC,CASSRGTSGLYEQYF,TRBV4-3,many,TRBD2,TRBJ2-7
TGCGCCAGCAGCCAAGCCCCGGGGTTTGAAGCTTTCTTT,CASSQAPGFEAFF,TRBV4-3,few,-,TRBJ1-1
TGTGCCAGCAGTGCCATGACAGATATGAACACTGAAGCTTTCTTT,CASSAMTDMNTEAFF,TRBV25-1,-,-,TRBJ1-1
TGCGCCAGCAGCCTCTCTCCCCCCAGGGTGTACGAGCAGTACTTC,CASSLSPPRVYEQYF,TRBV5-1,-,-,TRBJ2-7
TGCAGCGTTGGGACAGGGGTTATCGGCACAGATACGCAGTATTTT,CSVGTGVIGTDTQYF,TRBV29-1,-,TRBD1,TRBJ2-3
TGTGCCAGCAGCGTAGAGATCGGACAGGGGGTCAGTGTTGATCAGCCCCAGCATTTT,CASSVEIGQGVSVDQPQHF,TRBV9,-,TRBD1,TRBJ1-5
TGTGCCAGCAGCTTAGATGGGCCCCCCACGTACGAAGCTTTCTTT,CASSLDGPPTYEAFF,TRBV7-2,-,-,TRBJ1-1
TGTGCCAGTAGTCTTGCCCGCGGGAACACCATATATTTT,CASSLARGNTIYF,TRBV19,few,-,TRBJ1-3
TGCGCCAGCAGCCTGGATCCGTTGAACACTGAAGCTTTCTTT,CASSLDPLNTEAFF,TRBV5-1,few,-,TRBJ1-1
TGTGCCAGCAGTGTAGGGACAGGGGTTTATTCGGACTTC,CASSVGTGVYSDF,TRBV2,few,TRBD1,TRBJ2-5
TGTGCCAGCAGCTTAGCCCCAGGGGGAAACGGCTACACCTTC,CASSLAPGGNGYTF,TRBV7-2,-,TRBD1,TRBJ1-2
TGTGCCAGCAGTCCTATACTAGCGGGGGGCTCCGGCCGGAATGAGCAGTTCTTC,CASSPILAGGSGRNEQFF,TRBV27,-,TRBD2,TRBJ2-1
TGTGCCAGCAGCTTCCGGGGGGGTCTAGGTCAGCCCCAGCATTTT,CASSFRGGLGQPQHF,TRBV5-8,few,-,TRBJ1-5
TGTGCCAGCCGAGTCGAGGGGACAGGTATCAATGAGCAGTTCTTC,CASRVEGTGINEQFF,TRBV7-2,-,TRBD1,TRBJ2-1
TGTGCCAGCAGACCCCGGGAAGGGAATGAGCAGTTCTTC,CASRPREGNEQFF,TRBV25-1,-,-,TRBJ2-1
TGTGCCAGCGGATCCTCCGGGACAAGGGAGACCCAGTACTTC,CASGSSGTRETQYF,TRBV6-5,once,-,TRBJ2-5
TGTGCCAGCAGCTTACTAGCGGGAGGGAGATCTAGCACAGATACGCAGTATTTT,CASSLLAGGRSSTDTQYF,TRBV7-9,-,TRBD2,TRBJ2-3
TGCGCCAGCAGCCAAGCGATTGTCGGGAACACTGAAGCTTTCTTT,CASSQAIVGNTEAFF,TRBV4-3,-,-,TRBJ1-1
TGTGCCAGCAGCCTAGGACTAGCGGGGGCCTACGAGCAGTACTTC,CASSLGLAGAYEQYF,TRBV7-2,-,TRBD2,TRBJ2-7
TGCAGCGTTGGGAAGGAGAGTGCAGCTGAAGCTTTCTTT,CSVGKESAAEAFF,TRBV29-1,once,-,TRBJ1-1
TGTGCCAGCAGTTACACAGGACCTATGAACACTGAAGCTTTCTTT,CASSYTGPMNTEAFF,TRBV6-5,-,-,TRBJ1-1
TGCAGCGTCGGGACAGAAACCTACGAGCAGTACTTC,CSVGTETYEQYF,TRBV29-1,-,TRBD1,TRBJ2-7
TGTGCCAGCAGCGACAGGGTTGACACCGGGGAGCTGTTTTTT,CASSDRVDTGELFF,TRBV7-9,-,TRBD1,TRBJ2-2
TGCGCCAGCAGCCTAGGGACTAGCGCCTACAATGAGCAGTTCTTC,CASSLGTSAYNEQFF,TRBV5-1,-,TRBD2,TRBJ2-1
TGTGCTAGTGGTTTGGTATTAGACAGGTACCCTGGAAACACCATATATTTT,CASGLVLDRYPGNTIYF,TRBV12-5,once,-,TRBJ1-3